The clone carrying this T cell receptor (beta chain) was recorded many times. As yet, its antigen is unknown. This specimen comes from a study of spatial heterogeneity in lung cancer. Study overall: The donors were 55 to 80 patients with non-small cell lung cancer that was early-stage and untreated. Study conclusions and caveats: Whereas they appeared in blood less at follow-up, ubiquitous expanded tumor TCRs appeared there more at resection.

The time point is: blood at routine non-recurrence follow-up after resection. The study sequenced unsorted whole RNA from tumor, nontumor lung or frozen PBMC. This CDR3 is built from 18 residues. Germline-derived CDR1 and CDR2 are MNHEY and SMNVEV (reference sequence). Losses at the gene ends were 2 bases for V and 6 bases for J; bases not matched to a gene: 12. Every TCR cDNA molecule bore its own unique molecular identifier. TCRdb re-called the 5' RACE reads with MiXCR, one entry per CDR3 protein. The data show tens of thousands of distinct CDR3 sequences, roughly a tenth seen once. The sequence was obtained from a male donor with early-stage non-small cell lung cancer. The gene calls are TRBV27 and TRBJ2-3; 12 bases are shared with TRBD2. Source: PBMCs, taken at follow-up. The CDR3 here is CASSLVAPGLAGRDTQYF. DNA of the CDR3: TGTGCCAGCAGTTTAGTCGCGCCAGGACTAGCGGGGAGGGATACGCAGTATTTT.